A single sample is the source of the 9 T cell receptor beta chains below, sequenced in a study of blood T cell repertoires in COVID-19. Assay: immunoSEQ multiplex PCR; the TCRdb copy retains only in-frame clones and omits some. This table holds approximately 330,000 clones, under 90% found once. The sample consisted of PBMCs or T cells enriched from blood (not recorded which). Receptor source: a woman in her twenties or thirties who had recovered from COVID-19.

The CDR3: CASSARLTDTQYF. In nucleotides, the CDR3 is TGTGCCAGCAGCGCGCGCCTGACAGATACGCAGTATTTT. This rearrangement joins TRBV11-3 to TRBJ2-3; D is unclear. The CDR3 sequence is 13 residues long. Trimming removed 5 bases from V and 3 bases from J, with 9 bases in between. Germline CDR1 and CDR2: SGHNT and YENEEA.

This chain connects TRBV15 to TRBJ2-1; tentatively, D is TRBD2 (5 bases). Per germline, CDR1 LNHNV and CDR2 YYDKDF (reference sequence). CDR3 length: 14 amino acids. V was cut by 8 bases and J by 0 bases, with 11 bases left in between. CDR3 protein: CATQEGSSYNEQFF. The CDR3 region has the DNA TGTGCCACCCAAGAGGGTAGCTCCTACAATGAGCAGTTCTTC.

J is TRBJ1-1 and V is TRBV30; no clear D. The V gene lost 0 bases and the J gene lost 6 bases, with 14 bases spanning the gap. From germline, CDR1 is GTSNPN and CDR2 SVGIG (reference sequence). The CDR3 spans 14 residues. The CDR3 loop reads CAWSVLDGSAEAFF. The CDR3 bases are TGTGCCTGGAGTGTATTGGACGGGAGCGCTGAAGCTTTCTTT.

The chain is built from TRBV30 and TRBJ1-1; D may be TRBD1 (6 bases). The CDR3 totals 14 residues. Germline loops: CDR1 GTSNPN, CDR2 SVGIG (reference sequence). V gave up 3 bases and J gave up 0 bases, with 11 bases separating them. CDR3 in DNA: TGTGCCTGGAGCCCCGGGACATTGAACACTGAAGCTTTCTTT. Amino acid sequence: CAWSPGTLNTEAFF.

The chain uses TRBV6-5 and TRBJ2-2; tentative D call: TRBD2 (5 bases). This CDR3 has 12 residues. The ends were cut back, 8 bases at V and 1 base at J, with 5 bases in the middle. Germline CDR1 reads MNHEY; CDR2 reads SVGAGI. DNA of the CDR3: TGTGCCAGCGGACTGAACACCGGGGAGCTGTTTTTT. As protein: CASGLNTGELFF.

The rearrangement uses TRBV2 and TRBJ2-6; a possible D gene is TRBD2 (6 bases). The CDR3 spans 20 residues. The V end was cut by 0 bases, the J end by 0 bases, with 18 bases between. Germline-derived CDR1 and CDR2 are SNHLY and FYNNEI. CDR3 protein: CASSEAQGGNYNSGANVLTF. DNA of the CDR3: TGTGCCAGCAGTGAAGCGCAAGGAGGGAATTATAACTCTGGGGCCAACGTCCTGACTTTC.

V and J are TRBV6-5 and TRBJ2-7; 9 positions agree with TRBD1. Germline-derived CDR1 and CDR2 are MNHEY and SVGAGI. Germline trimming cut 6 bases from V and 7 bases from J; bases unmatched to any gene: 10. The CDR3 sequence is 14 residues long. This chain's CDR3 is CASSRGTGSGEQYF. In DNA form, the CDR3 reads TGTGCCAGCAGCCGTGGGACAGGGTCTGGTGAGCAGTACTTC.

V usage is TRBV7-9 and J usage is TRBJ1-3; the match to TRBD1 covers 8 bases. Germline values: CDR1 SEHNR, CDR2 FQNEAQ (reference sequence). The CDR3 has 16 residues. The junction had 10 bases not matched to a gene; V was cut back by 5 bases and J by 4 bases. The CDR3 DNA sequence: TGTGCCAGCAGCCCCGGGGCCAGGGGGCGAGGAAACACCATATATTTT. This translates into CASSPGARGRGNTIYF. The whole variable domain, filled in from reference TRBV7-9 and TRBJ1-3, reads DTGVSQNPRHKITKRGQNVTFRCDPISEHNRLYWYRQTLGQGPEFLTYFQNEAQLEKSRLLSDRFSAERPKGSFSTLEIQRTEQGDSAMYLCASSPGARGRGNTIYFGEGSWLTVV.

This chain uses TRBV14 with TRBJ1-2; TRBD1 might be the D (6 bases). Germline CDR1 and CDR2: SGHDN and FVKESK. The CDR3 totals 12 residues. V lost 2 bases and J lost 7, with 8 bases in between. Here the CDR3 DNA reads TGTGCCAGCAGCCAAAACAGGGCTGGCTACACCTTC. Encoded protein: CASSQNRAGYTF.